This entry is about one TCR beta chain. This entry belongs to a study of shared clonotypes between healthy human individuals. Study-wide background: Participating donors consisted of two women and a few men aged 18 to 49.

Libraries were prepared by immunoSEQ multiplex PCR; TCRdb keeps only in-frame clonotypes and omits some of them. The profile shows 2 million or so clones, roughly 95% of them singletons. Naive CD8 cells comprised CD45RO-negative, CCR7-positively selected cells, excluding terminally differentiated effector memory CD45RA+ cells. The sequencing input was naive CD8+ T cells sorted from blood. The sequence derives from a man between 18 and 29 years old in good health.

The CDR3 DNA reads TGTGCCAGCAGCCATCCTGGAGGGGACACTGAAGCTTTCTTT. Translated: CASSHPGGDTEAFF. This sequence joins TRBV7-6 and TRBJ1-1; D may be TRBD1 (5 bases). Germline CDR1 is SGHVS and CDR2 is FNYEAQ. V lost 5 bases to trimming and J lost 3 bases, with 13 bases between them. The CDR3 totals 14 residues.